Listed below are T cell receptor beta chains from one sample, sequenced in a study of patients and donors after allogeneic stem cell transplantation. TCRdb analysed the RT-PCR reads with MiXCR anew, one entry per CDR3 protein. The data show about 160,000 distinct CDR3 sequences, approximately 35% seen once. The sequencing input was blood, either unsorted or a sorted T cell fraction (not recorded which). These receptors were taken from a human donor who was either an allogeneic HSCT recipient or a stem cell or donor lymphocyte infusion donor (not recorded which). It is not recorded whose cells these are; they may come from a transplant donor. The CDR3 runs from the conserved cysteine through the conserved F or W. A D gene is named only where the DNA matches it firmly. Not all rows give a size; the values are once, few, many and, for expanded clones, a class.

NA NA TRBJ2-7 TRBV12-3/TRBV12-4 TGTGCCAGCAGTTCCTCTCGCGGGGGCGGGTTCTACGAGCAGTACTTC CASSSSRGGGFYEQYF
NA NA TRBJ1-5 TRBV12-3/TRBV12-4 TGTGCCAGCAGTTTGGAGGGGCGGAGGAATCAGCCCCAGCATTTT CASSLEGRRNQPQHF
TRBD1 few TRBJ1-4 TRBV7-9 TGTGCCAGCAGCACCGGGACAGCTGACGAAAAACTGTTTTTT CASSTGTADEKLFF
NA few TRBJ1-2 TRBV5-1 TGCGCCAGCACGAATGTGACAGGTCTTGCTAACTATGGCTACACCTTC CASTNVTGLANYGYTF
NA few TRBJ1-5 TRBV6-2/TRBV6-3 TGTGCCAGCAGTTACCCCCGGATGGGGCCCCAGCATTTT CASSYPRMGPQHF
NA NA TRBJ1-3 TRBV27 TGTGCCAGCAGTGGTCCAGGACCGGACTCTGGAAACACCATATATTTT CASSGPGPDSGNTIYF
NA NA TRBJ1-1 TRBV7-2 TGTGCCAGCAGCCCGGTCCCGGGAACTGAAGCTTTCTTT CASSPVPGTEAFF
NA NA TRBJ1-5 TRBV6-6 TGTGCCAGCAGTTACGATGAGGGGTATAGCAATCAGCCCCAGCATTTT CASSYDEGYSNQPQHF
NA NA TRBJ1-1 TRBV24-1 TGTGCCACCCGATGGGGGGAAGGAACTGAAGCTTTCTTT CATRWGEGTEAFF
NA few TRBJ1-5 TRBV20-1 TGCAGTGCTTTCTCGGGTTATAGCAATCAGCCCCAGCATTTT CSAFSGYSNQPQHF
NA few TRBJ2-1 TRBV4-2 TGTGCCAGCAGCATGGACAAGAGCTCCTACAATGAGCAGTTCTTC CASSMDKSSYNEQFF
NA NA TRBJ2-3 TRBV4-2 TGTGCCAGCAGCCCTCCAGGGGGGGGGACAGATACGCAGTATTTT CASSPPGGGTDTQYF
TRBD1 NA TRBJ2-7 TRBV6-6 TGTGCCAGCAGGTTCTCAACCGGGACAGGTAATTCCTACGAGCAGTACTTC CASRFSTGTGNSYEQYF
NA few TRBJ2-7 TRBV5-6 TGTGCCAGCAGTTTTGGTAGCTCCTACGAGCAGTACTTC CASSFGSSYEQYF
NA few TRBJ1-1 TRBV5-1 TGCGCCAGCAGCTTGCCAGGGCCCCAAGGAGGTACTGAAGCTTTCTTT CASSLPGPQGGTEAFF
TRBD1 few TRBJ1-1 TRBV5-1 TGCGCCAGCAGCATTCCGGGACAGGGGAAGAACACTGAAGCTTTCTTT CASSIPGQGKNTEAFF
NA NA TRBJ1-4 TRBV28 TGTGCCAGCAGTTTACAAGGGCAGAGTAATGAAAAACTGTTTTTT CASSLQGQSNEKLFF
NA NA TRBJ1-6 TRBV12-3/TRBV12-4 TGTGCCAGCAGTCCCCGCCCTCCTGTACCCCTCCACTTT CASSPRPPVPLHF